Described below is a single T cell receptor beta chain sequence and its context. These data belong to a study of blood T cell repertoires in COVID-19. Germline CDR1 reads LGHDT; CDR2 reads YNNKEL (reference sequence). J gave up 4 bases and V 3 bases, and 13 bases lay outside the gene matches. The CDR3 is 17 residues long. Some clones are missing from TCRdb's copy, which holds only in-frame ones; the method was immunoSEQ multiplex PCR. The sample carries about 180,000 clones, about 88% recorded once. The sample comprised PBMCs or T cells enriched from blood (not recorded which). The TCR originated in a woman aged 40 to 49 with acute COVID-19. The gene calls are TRBV3-1 (or the pseudogene TRBV3-2) and TRBJ2-7, with TRBD2 identical over 9 bases. Here the CDR3 reads CASSQGAWSSGSYEQYF. The DNA of the CDR3 is TGTGCCAGCAGCCAGGGTGCATGGAGTAGCGGGAGTTACGAGCAGTACTTC.